These T cell receptor beta chains were read from a single sample in a study of glioma-infiltrating T cells. TCRdb used MiXCR to reprocess the multiplex PCR reads, holding one entry per CDR3 protein. This repertoire shows more than 300,000 distinct CDR3 sequences, about two fifths found once; its top ten account for around 12%. The specimen sequenced was glioma tissue, nonneoplastic brain tissue, or PBMCs (not recorded which). The origin of the receptors is a human donor with low-grade glioma or glioblastoma, undergoing nonglioma brain surgery, or in good health (not recorded which). CDR3s include the opening cysteine and the closing phenylalanine or tryptophan. The D gene is left open where the match is weak. Expanded clones get a size class; other rows say once, few or many, or leave the size out.

clone size,V gene,J gene,D gene,CDR3 DNA,CDR3 protein
-,TRBV7-2,TRBJ1-2,TRBD1,TGTGCCAGCAGTCTGATGACAGGGGTCGACTATGGCTACACCTTC,CASSLMTGVDYGYTF
-,TRBV2,TRBJ1-5,-,TGTGCCAGCACTGACACCATGAATAATTCACCCCTCCATTTT,CASTDTMNNSPLHF
few,TRBV12-5,TRBJ2-3,TRBD2,TGTGCTAGTGGCTCCTCCTGGGCTAGCGGGAGCCCAGATACGCAGTATTTT,CASGSSWASGSPDTQYF
-,TRBV16,TRBJ1-6,-,TGTGCCAGCAGCCCAGATATTCGCGGTAATTCACCCCTCCACTTT,CASSPDIRGNSPLHF
-,TRBV5-4,TRBJ1-2,TRBD1,TGTGCCAGCAGGGCACAGGGGGACTATGGCTACACCTTC,CASRAQGDYGYTF
many,TRBV27,TRBJ2-3,-,TGTGCCAGCAGCCTCCTGAGCTTTGGGAGCACAGATACGCAGTATTTT,CASSLLSFGSTDTQYF
-,TRBV7-2,TRBJ2-1,-,TGTGCCAGCAGCTCAATAACAGGGATCTCCTACAATGAGCAGTTCTTC,CASSSITGISYNEQFF
-,TRBV20-1,TRBJ2-7,-,TGCAGTGCTAGCAAACGGTTTAACTACGAGCGGCAGTACTTC,CSASKRFNYERQYF
-,TRBV4-1,TRBJ2-2,-,TGCGCCAGCAGCCAGGACTACAGGACCGGGGAGCTGTTTTTT,CASSQDYRTGELFF
-,TRBV2,TRBJ2-3,TRBD2,TGTGCCAGCAGTTCCCGGGGAGGGGACGCAGATACGCAGTATTTT,CASSSRGGDADTQYF
many,TRBV28,TRBJ1-6,-,TGTGCCAGCAGTGTACGGGGCCTTGGCCGTTCACCCCTCCACTTT,CASSVRGLGRSPLHF
-,TRBV20-1,TRBJ1-6,-,TGCAGTGCTAGAGATACCTACGGACTCAAAGACTTTAATTCACCCATCCACTTT,CSARDTYGLKDFNSPIHF
once,TRBV3-1,TRBJ2-3,TRBD2,TGTGCCAGCAGCCATAGGAAGACTAGCGGGACCACAGATACGCAGTATTTT,CASSHRKTSGTTDTQYF
many,TRBV27,TRBJ2-3,-,TGTGCCAGCAGTTTTTTAAGCTTCGCGGGACTAGATACGCAGTATTTT,CASSFLSFAGLDTQYF
-,TRBV3-1,TRBJ1-5,TRBD1,TGTGCCGCCTCTCCGGGACAGGGACAGCCCCAGCATTTT,CAASPGQGQPQHF
-,TRBV4-1,TRBJ2-7,TRBD2,TGCGCCAGCAGCCATCTGACTAGCGGATACGAGCAGTACTTC,CASSHLTSGYEQYF
-,TRBV28,TRBJ2-3,TRBD2,TGTGCCAGCGTTGGGGCTAGCGGGAGTCTTAGTTCAGATACGCAGTATTTT,CASVGASGSLSSDTQYF
-,TRBV7-2,TRBJ1-2,-,TGTGCCAGCAGCTCGGCGGACCGCCCTTGGTATGGCTACACCTTC,CASSSADRPWYGYTF
-,TRBV7-2,TRBJ2-1,TRBD2,TGTGCCAGCAGCTTAGCGTTGGCGGGAGGGTACAATGAGCAGTTCTTC,CASSLALAGGYNEQFF
few,TRBV4-1,TRBJ2-6,-,TGCGCCAGCAGCCAAGTCACGGGGTCCGGGGCCAACGTCCTGACTTTC,CASSQVTGSGANVLTF
-,TRBV3-1,TRBJ2-5,TRBD2,TGTGCCAGCAGCCCCCTAGCGGGAGGCTTTCAAGAGACCCAGTACTTC,CASSPLAGGFQETQYF
few,TRBV24-1,TRBJ2-3,TRBD2,TGTGCCACCAGTGACCAACGGACTAGCGGTAGCACAGATACGCAGTATTTT,CATSDQRTSGSTDTQYF
-,TRBV29-1,TRBJ2-3,TRBD2,TGCAGCGCAGCGGGACGCTCAGCAGATACGCAGTATTTT,CSAAGRSADTQYF
-,TRBV28,TRBJ1-1,-,TGTGCCAGCAGTTTATTTGTGTGGGGGGACAAGAACACTGAAGCTTTCTTT,CASSLFVWGDKNTEAFF
-,TRBV6-5,TRBJ2-7,TRBD2,TGTGCCAGCAGTCTCACCGGGACTAGCGGTTCCTACGAGCAGTACTTC,CASSLTGTSGSYEQYF
-,TRBV7-2,TRBJ2-3,-,TGTGCCAGCAGCTTAGAAAGGGGCGCTCGGGATACGCGGTATTTT,CASSLERGARDTRYF
-,TRBV5-4,TRBJ2-5,TRBD2,TGTGCCAGCAGCTTCCCCGGCACTAGCGGTGGTTCAGAGACCCAGTACTTC,CASSFPGTSGGSETQYF
many,TRBV6-2/TRBV6-3,TRBJ2-1,TRBD1,TGTGCCAGCAGTTCCCGGGACAGTGCCCTCAATGAGCAGTTCTTC,CASSSRDSALNEQFF
-,TRBV19,TRBJ1-5,TRBD1,TGTGCCAGTAGTATCACAGGGGTCGAACAGCCCCAGCATTTT,CASSITGVEQPQHF
few,TRBV2,TRBJ2-5,TRBD2,TGTGCCAGCAGGGGGACTAGCGTACAAGAGACCCAGTACTTC,CASRGTSVQETQYF
few,TRBV7-2,TRBJ2-3,TRBD1,TGTGCCACTGGCGGACAGGGCTTTCCAGATACGCAGTATTTT,CATGGQGFPDTQYF
-,TRBV24-1,TRBJ2-1,-,TGTGCCACCGGCGCCCCACTGGGGGGCGGGTTCCTCGCCAATGAGCAGTTCTTC,CATGAPLGGGFLANEQFF
many,TRBV6-1,TRBJ2-7,TRBD1,TGTGCCAGCAGACAGGGGAGCGAGCAGTACTTC,CASRQGSEQYF
many,TRBV6-1,TRBJ2-3,-,TGTGCCAGCAGTGAAGTTCAAGCGCGGGGCACAGATACGCAGTATTTT,CASSEVQARGTDTQYF
many,TRBV27,TRBJ1-6,-,TGTGCCAGCAGTTTACGAGGGTCGGAATCACCCCTCCACTTT,CASSLRGSESPLHF
-,TRBV6-1,TRBJ2-5,TRBD2,TGTGCCAGCAGTGACCTATTCGGGACTAGCGGACAAGAGACCCAGTACTTC,CASSDLFGTSGQETQYF
few,TRBV7-2,TRBJ2-1,-,TGTGCCAGCAGCTTTCCTCAGGGATTGGATGAGCAGTTCTTC,CASSFPQGLDEQFF
many,TRBV27,TRBJ1-1,-,TGTGCCAGCAGTTTATACCCCCGACTTGTCGGTGAAGCTTTCTTT,CASSLYPRLVGEAFF
-,TRBV20-1,TRBJ2-5,-,TGCAGTGCCAAGGCAGGGGACTTCCAAGAGACCCAGTACTTC,CSAKAGDFQETQYF
few,TRBV19,TRBJ1-6,TRBD1,TGTGCCAGTAGTATACCCCCAGGCCAGGGGGTCAATTCACCCCTCCACTTT,CASSIPPGQGVNSPLHF
-,TRBV7-9,TRBJ2-2,-,TGTGCCAGCAGCTTTAGCCATTCTTCCGGGGAGCTGTTTTTT,CASSFSHSSGELFF
many,TRBV27,TRBJ1-1,-,TGTGCCAGCAGTTTATGCGGCACCCTAGGGTCTGAAGCTTTCTTT,CASSLCGTLGSEAFF
-,TRBV28,TRBJ2-7,-,TGTGCCAGCAGTCCCACCGGGACCGGGGCAGAGGAGAAGTACTTC,CASSPTGTGAEEKYF
-,TRBV20-1,TRBJ2-1,-,TGCAGTGCTTTAGAGGGCGGGATGGCCAATGAGCAGTTCTTC,CSALEGGMANEQFF
many,TRBV7-2,TRBJ2-1,-,TGTGCCAGCAGCTTAGCCGGGACGGTCTCCTACAATGAGCAGTTCTTC,CASSLAGTVSYNEQFF
few,TRBV6-6,TRBJ1-3,-,TGTGCCAGCAGTTACTCCAGTAGCTCTGGAAACACCATATATTTT,CASSYSSSSGNTIYF
many,TRBV6-2/TRBV6-3,TRBJ2-7,-,TGTGCCAGCAGCCAACGGGCTTACGAGCAGTACTTC,CASSQRAYEQYF
few,TRBV2,TRBJ2-3,-,TGTGCCAGCAGTCAAGACCAACGGGGCACAGATACGCAGTATTTT,CASSQDQRGTDTQYF
-,TRBV12-5,TRBJ2-7,-,TGTGCTAGTGGTTTCGGACCGAGTTACGAGCAGTACTTC,CASGFGPSYEQYF
-,TRBV2,TRBJ2-1,TRBD2,TGTGCCAGCAGTGATTGGACTAGGAAAAACAATGAGCAGTTCTTC,CASSDWTRKNNEQFF
-,TRBV6-1,TRBJ1-6,-,TGTGCCAGCAGTGAAGAGGGAGGAATCTATAATTCACCCCTCCACTTT,CASSEEGGIYNSPLHF